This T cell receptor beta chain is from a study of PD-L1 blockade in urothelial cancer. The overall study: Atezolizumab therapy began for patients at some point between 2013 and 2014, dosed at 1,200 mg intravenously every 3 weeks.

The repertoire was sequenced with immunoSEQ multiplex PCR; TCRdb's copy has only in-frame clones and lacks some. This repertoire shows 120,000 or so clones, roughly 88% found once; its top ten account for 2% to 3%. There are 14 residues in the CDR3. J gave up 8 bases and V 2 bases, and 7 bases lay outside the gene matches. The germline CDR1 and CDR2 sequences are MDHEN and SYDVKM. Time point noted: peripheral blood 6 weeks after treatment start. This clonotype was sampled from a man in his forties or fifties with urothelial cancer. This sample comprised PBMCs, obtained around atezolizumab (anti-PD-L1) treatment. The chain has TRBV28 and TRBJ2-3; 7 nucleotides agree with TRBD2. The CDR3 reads CASSLGTIGGTQYF. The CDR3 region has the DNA TGTGCCAGCAGTTTAGGGACTATCGGCGGTACGCAGTATTTT.